This record looks at one T cell receptor beta chain sequence and its context. Germline V gene sequence: CDR1 MDHEN, CDR2 SYDVKM. V was shortened by 5 bases and J by 4 bases, with 16 bases between the two germline ends. The CDR3 has 15 amino acids. The source of the sample is a study of cytomegalovirus exposure and HLA in healthy donors. The PCR made use of 60 Vbeta and 13 Jbeta primers. The repertoire was sequenced with immunoSEQ multiplex PCR; TCRdb's copy has only in-frame clones and lacks some. Found here are 200,000 to 250,000 clones; the top ten clones hold about 1.1%. The receptor was derived from a girl aged 2 to 10 in good health and CMV-seropositive. The V call is TRBV28, the J call TRBJ2-3; possible D gene TRBD1, 6 bases. Sequenced: PBMCs. Written as DNA, the CDR3 is TGTGCCAGCAGTCCACCACAGGGAATAGCAGATACGCAGTATTTT. Translated, it gives CASSPPQGIADTQYF.